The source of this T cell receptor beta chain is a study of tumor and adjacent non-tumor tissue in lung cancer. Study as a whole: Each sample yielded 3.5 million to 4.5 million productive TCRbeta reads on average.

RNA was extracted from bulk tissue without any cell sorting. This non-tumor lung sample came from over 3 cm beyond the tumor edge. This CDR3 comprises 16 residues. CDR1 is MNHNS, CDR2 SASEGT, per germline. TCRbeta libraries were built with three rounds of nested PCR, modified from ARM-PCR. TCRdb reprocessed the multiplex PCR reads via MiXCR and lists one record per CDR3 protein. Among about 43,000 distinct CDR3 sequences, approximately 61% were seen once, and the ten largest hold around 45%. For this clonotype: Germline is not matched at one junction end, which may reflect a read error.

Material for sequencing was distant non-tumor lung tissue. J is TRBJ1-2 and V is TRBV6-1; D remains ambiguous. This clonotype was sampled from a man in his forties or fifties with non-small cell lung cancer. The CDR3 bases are TGTGGCAGCAGTACCCGCGGTCGGGTCGGACGCTATGGCTACACCTTC. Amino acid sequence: CGSSTRGRVGRYGYTF.